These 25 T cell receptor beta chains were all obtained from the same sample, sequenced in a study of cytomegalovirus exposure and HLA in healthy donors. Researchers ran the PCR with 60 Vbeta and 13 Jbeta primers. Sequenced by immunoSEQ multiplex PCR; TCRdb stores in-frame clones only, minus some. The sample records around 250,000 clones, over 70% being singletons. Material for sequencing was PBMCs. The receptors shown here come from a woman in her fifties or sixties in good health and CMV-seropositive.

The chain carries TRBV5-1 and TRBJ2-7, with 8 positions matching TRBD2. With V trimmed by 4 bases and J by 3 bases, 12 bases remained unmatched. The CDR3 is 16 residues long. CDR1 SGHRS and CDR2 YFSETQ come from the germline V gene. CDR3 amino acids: CASSRGSGNHYYEQYF. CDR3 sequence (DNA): TGCGCCAGCAGCAGGGGTAGCGGGAATCATTACTACGAGCAGTACTTC.

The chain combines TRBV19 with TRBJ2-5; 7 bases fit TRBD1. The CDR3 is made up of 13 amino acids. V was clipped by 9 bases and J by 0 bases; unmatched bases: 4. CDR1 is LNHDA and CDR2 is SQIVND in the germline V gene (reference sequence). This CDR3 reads CASLGQNQETQYF. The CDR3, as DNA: TGTGCCAGCCTGGGACAGAACCAAGAGACCCAGTACTTC.

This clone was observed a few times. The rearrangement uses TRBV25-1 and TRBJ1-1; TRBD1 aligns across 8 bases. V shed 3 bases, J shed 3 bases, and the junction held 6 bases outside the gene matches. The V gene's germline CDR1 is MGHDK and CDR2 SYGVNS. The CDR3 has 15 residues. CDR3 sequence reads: CASSDSQQGDTEAFF. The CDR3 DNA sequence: TGTGCCAGCAGTGATAGTCAACAGGGGGACACTGAAGCTTTCTTT.

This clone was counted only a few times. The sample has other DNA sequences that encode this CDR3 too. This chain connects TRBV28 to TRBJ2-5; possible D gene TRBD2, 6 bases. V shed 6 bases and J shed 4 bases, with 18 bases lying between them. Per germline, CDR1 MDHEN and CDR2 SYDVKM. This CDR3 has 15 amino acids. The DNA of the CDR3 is TGTGCCAGCAGGCCGGGACTCCACAGAGGAGAGACCCAGTACTTC. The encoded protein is CASRPGLHRGETQYF.

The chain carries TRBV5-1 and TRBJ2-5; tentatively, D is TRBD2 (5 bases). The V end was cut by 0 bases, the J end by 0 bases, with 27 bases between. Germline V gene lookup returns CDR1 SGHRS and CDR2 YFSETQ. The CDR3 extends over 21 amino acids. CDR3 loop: CASSLEIPGSGLNRYQETQYF. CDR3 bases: TGCGCCAGCAGCTTGGAAATACCGGGGAGTGGATTAAACCGGTACCAAGAGACCCAGTACTTC.

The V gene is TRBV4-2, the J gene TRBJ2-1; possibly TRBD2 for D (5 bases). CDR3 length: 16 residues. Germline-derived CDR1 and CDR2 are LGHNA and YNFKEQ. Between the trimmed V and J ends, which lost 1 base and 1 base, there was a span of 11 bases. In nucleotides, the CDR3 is TGTGCCAGCAGCCAAGCCGGGTGGGAGTCCTACAATGAGCAGTTCTTC. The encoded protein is CASSQAGWESYNEQFF.

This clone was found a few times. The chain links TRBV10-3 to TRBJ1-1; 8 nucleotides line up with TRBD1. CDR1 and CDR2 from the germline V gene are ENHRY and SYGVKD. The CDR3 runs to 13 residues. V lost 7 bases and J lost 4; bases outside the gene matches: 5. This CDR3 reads CAITETGGTEAFF. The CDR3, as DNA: TGTGCCATCACCGAAACAGGGGGCACTGAAGCTTTCTTT.

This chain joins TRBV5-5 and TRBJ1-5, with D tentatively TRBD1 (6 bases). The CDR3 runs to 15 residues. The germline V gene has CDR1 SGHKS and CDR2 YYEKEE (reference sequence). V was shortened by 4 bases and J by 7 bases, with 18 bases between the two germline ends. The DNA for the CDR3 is TGTGCCAGCAGCCCCAGGGGAGCTGAGCGCCAGCCCCAGCATTTT. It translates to CASSPRGAERQPQHF.

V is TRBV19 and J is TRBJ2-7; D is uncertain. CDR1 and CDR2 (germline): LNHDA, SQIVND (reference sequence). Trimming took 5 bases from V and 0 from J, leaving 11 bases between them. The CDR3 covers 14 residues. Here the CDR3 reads CASSAGATSYEQYF. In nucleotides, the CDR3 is TGTGCCAGTAGTGCCGGAGCGACCTCCTACGAGCAGTACTTC.

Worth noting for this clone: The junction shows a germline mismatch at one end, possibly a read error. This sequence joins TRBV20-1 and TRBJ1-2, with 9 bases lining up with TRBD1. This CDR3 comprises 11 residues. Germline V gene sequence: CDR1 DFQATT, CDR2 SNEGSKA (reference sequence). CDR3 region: CSARVPGQGLF. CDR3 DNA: TGCAGTGCTAGAGTCCCGGGACAGGGACTTTTC.

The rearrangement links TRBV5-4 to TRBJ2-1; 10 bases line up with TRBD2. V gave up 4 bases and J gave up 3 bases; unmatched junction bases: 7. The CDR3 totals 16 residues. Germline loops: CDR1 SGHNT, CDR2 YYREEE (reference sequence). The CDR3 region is CASSPRAGGVYNEQFF. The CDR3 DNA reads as TGTGCCAGCAGCCCGAGAGCGGGAGGGGTCTACAATGAGCAGTTCTTC.

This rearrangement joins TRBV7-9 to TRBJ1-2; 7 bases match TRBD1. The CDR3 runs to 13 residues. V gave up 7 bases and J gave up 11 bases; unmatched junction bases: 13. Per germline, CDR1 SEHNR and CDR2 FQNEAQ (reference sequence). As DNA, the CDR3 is TGTGCCAGCACCTTGGGCAGGGGGTTTGGATACACCTTC. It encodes CASTLGRGFGYTF. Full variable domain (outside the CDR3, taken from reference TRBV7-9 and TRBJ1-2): DTGVSQNPRHKITKRGQNVTFRCDPISEHNRLYWYRQTLGQGPEFLTYFQNEAQLEKSRLLSDRFSAERPKGSFSTLEIQRTEQGDSAMYLCASTLGRGFGYTFGSGTRLTVV.

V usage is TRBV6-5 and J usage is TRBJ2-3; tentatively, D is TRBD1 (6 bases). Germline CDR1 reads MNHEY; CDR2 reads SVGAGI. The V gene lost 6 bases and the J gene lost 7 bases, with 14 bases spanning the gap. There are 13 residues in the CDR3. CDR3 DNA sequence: TGTGCCAGCAGCCAGACACAGGGTTATACGCAGTATTTT. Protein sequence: CASSQTQGYTQYF.

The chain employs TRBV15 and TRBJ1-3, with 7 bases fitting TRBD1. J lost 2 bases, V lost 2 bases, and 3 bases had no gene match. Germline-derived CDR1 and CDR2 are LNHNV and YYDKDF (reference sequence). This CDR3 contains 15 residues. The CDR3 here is CATSRYRGTGNTIYF. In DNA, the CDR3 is TGTGCCACCAGCAGATACAGGGGAACTGGAAACACCATATATTTT.

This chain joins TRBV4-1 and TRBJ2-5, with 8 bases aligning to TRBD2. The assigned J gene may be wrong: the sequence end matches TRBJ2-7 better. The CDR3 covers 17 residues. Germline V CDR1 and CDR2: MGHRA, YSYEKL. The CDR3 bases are TGCGCCAGCAGCCAAGATAGGGCGGGAGGCACCGATTACGAGCAGTACTTC. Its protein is CASSQDRAGGTDYEQYF.

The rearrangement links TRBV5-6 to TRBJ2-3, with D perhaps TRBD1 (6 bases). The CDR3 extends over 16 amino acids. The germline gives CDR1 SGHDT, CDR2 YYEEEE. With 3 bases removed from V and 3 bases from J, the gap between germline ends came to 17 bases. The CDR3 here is CASSSLRLGATDTQYF. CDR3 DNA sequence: TGTGCCAGCAGCTCACTCCGTTTGGGGGCGACAGATACGCAGTATTTT.

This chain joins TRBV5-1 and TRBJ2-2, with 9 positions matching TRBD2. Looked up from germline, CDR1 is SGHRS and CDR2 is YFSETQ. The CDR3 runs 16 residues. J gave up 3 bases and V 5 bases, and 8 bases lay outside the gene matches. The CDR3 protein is CASREIGGRDTGELFF. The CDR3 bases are TGCGCCAGCAGAGAGATTGGCGGGAGGGACACCGGGGAGCTGTTTTTT.

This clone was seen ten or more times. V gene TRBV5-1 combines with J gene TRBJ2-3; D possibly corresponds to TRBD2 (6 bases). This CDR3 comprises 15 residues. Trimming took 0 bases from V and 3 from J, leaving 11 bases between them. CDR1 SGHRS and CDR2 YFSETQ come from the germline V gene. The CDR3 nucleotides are TGCGCCAGCAGCTTGGCGGGAGCGCCGACAGATACGCAGTATTTT. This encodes CASSLAGAPTDTQYF.

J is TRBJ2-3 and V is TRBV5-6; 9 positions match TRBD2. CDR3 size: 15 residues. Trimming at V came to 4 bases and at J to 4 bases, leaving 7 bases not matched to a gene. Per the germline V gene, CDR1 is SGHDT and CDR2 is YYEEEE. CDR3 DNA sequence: TGTGCCAGCAGCCGCGGGAGGGCCTGGGCAGATACGCAGTATTTT. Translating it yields CASSRGRAWADTQYF.

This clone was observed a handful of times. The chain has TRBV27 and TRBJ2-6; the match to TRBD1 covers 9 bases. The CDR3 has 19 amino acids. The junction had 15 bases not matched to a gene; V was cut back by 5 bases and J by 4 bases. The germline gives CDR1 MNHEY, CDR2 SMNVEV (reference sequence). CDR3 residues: CASSKFRTGGLSGANVLTF. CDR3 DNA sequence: TGTGCCAGCAGTAAATTTCGTACAGGGGGCCTCTCAGGGGCCAACGTCCTGACTTTC.

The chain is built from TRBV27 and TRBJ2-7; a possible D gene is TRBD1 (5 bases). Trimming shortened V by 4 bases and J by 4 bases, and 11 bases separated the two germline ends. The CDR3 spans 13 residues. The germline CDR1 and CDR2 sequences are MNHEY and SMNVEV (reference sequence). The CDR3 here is CASSSQAWYEQYF. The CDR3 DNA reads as TGTGCCAGCAGTTCACAGGCTTGGTACGAGCAGTACTTC.

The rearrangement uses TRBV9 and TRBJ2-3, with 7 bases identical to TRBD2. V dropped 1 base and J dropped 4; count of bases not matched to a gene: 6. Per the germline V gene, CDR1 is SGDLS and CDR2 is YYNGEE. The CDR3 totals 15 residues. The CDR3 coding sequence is TGTGCCAGCAGCGTAACCGGCGGGAGAGCAGATACGCAGTATTTT. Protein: CASSVTGGRADTQYF. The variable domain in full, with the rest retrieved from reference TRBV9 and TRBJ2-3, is DSGVTQTPKHLITATGQRVTLRCSPRSGDLSVYWYQQSLDQGLQFLIQYYNGEERAKGNILERFSAQQFPDLHSELNLSSLELGDSALYFCASSVTGGRADTQYFGPGTRLTVL.

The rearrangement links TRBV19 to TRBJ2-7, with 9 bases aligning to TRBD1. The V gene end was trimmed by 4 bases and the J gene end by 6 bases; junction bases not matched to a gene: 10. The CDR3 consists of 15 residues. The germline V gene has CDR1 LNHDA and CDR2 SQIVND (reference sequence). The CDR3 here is CASSTPGQGLGEQYF. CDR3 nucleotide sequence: TGTGCCAGTAGTACCCCGGGACAGGGATTGGGCGAGCAGTACTTC.

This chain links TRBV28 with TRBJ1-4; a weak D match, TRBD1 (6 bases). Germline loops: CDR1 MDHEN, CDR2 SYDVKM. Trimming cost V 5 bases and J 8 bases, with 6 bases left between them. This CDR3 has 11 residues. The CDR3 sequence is CASSQGEKLFF. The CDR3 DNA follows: TGTGCCAGCAGTCAGGGGGAAAAACTGTTTTTT.

CDR3 bases: TGTGCCAGCAGCCAAGAGGGACTAGCGGGAGAACAGCAGTACTTC. Protein: CASSQEGLAGEQQYF. The chain joins TRBV4-2 to TRBJ2-7; 14 bases are a match to TRBD2. This CDR3 spans 15 amino acids. The V gene end was trimmed by 0 bases and the J gene end by 8 bases; junction bases not matched to a gene: 3. Germline V lookup: CDR1 LGHNA, CDR2 YNFKEQ.